This TCR beta chain emerged from a study of CD8 T cells in Susac syndrome. Study-level information: There were about 6 sequenced Susac syndrome patients with active disease and roughly 8 in remission. Regarding the study as a whole: Repertoires of Susac syndrome CD4+ T cells lacked clonal expansion.

RNA in amounts of roughly 0.5 to 1 ug was reverse transcribed with random hexamers. Multiplex PCR with immunoSEQ amplified the TCR beta CDR3 across 54 Vbeta and 13 Jbeta. TCRdb fed the immunoSEQ multiplex PCR reads into MiXCR, producing one record per CDR3 protein. The sample gives about 150,000 distinct CDR3 sequences, 85% to 95% of which show up once; about 0.16% is in the top ten. V shed 6 bases and J 8 bases; nucleotides not matched to a gene: 7. CDR3 length: 13 residues. Patients with Susac syndrome met the recently defined diagnostic criteria for definite or probable disease. About this clonotype itself: Its antigen is not known.

V is TRBV12-3 or TRBV12-4 and J is TRBJ1-2; 9 nucleotides agree with TRBD1. The receptor comes from a human donor with Susac syndrome. The sequencing input was CD4+ T cells from PBMCs. In DNA form, the CDR3 reads TGTGCCAGCAGGTCGGGACAGGGATACGGCTACACCTTC. Translated, it gives CASRSGQGYGYTF.